The 7 T cell receptor beta chains presented below share a single source sample, sequenced in a study of shared clonotypes between healthy human individuals. The data were produced by immunoSEQ multiplex PCR, yet TCRdb's version contains in-frame clones alone and is incomplete. The sample includes about 1.5 million clones, roughly 96% of them seen just once. Sequencing was done on a sample of naive CD4+ T cells sorted from blood. This sample's subset: CD45RA+ positively selected. The receptors originated from a man aged 25-40 years in good health.

The genes are TRBV7-2 and TRBJ2-5; D remains ambiguous. The V end lost 3 bases, the J end lost 1 base, and 9 bases lay between the germline ends. Germline CDR1 reads SGHTA; CDR2 reads FQGNSA. The CDR3 loop spans 14 amino acids. The CDR3 loop reads CASSFRQAQETQYF. As DNA, the CDR3 is TGTGCCAGCAGCTTCCGGCAGGCCCAAGAGACCCAGTACTTC.

The genes are TRBV11-2 and TRBJ2-7; the D is unclear. V was clipped by 5 bases and J by 6 bases, with 14 bases between them. Germline V gene sequence: CDR1 SGHAT, CDR2 FQNNGV. The CDR3 totals 13 residues. The CDR3 region has the DNA TGTGCCAGCAGCCACCCGACTTATGGCGAGCAGTACTTC. As protein: CASSHPTYGEQYF.

The chain links TRBV5-1 to TRBJ2-1; TRBD1 might be the D (6 bases). Trimming removed 5 bases from V and 4 bases from J, with 13 bases in between. CDR1 SGHRS and CDR2 YFSETQ come from the germline V gene. The CDR3 covers 14 residues. The CDR3 reads CASSYQTGYNEQFF. CDR3 bases: TGCGCCAGCAGTTACCAGACAGGTTACAATGAGCAGTTCTTC.

Remarks on this clone: Other DNA sequences in the same sample also yield this CDR3. V and J are TRBV20-1 and TRBJ2-2; D gene uncertain. The germline V and J ends were trimmed by 5 bases and 2 bases, with 3 bases remaining between them. CDR3 length equals 11 residues. The germline gives CDR1 DFQATT, CDR2 SNEGSKA (reference sequence). The CDR3, as DNA: TGCAGTGCTCCTAACACCGGGGAGCTGTTTTTT. Encoded protein: CSAPNTGELFF.

The chain is built from TRBV6-1 and TRBJ1-3; D is ambiguous. CDR1 and CDR2 from the germline V gene are MNHNS and SASEGT. The CDR3 totals 13 residues. V shed 2 bases and J shed 3 bases, with 5 bases lying between them. CDR3 amino acids: CASSEQSGNTIYF. The CDR3 bases are TGTGCCAGCAGTGAACAGAGTGGAAACACCATATATTTT.

The chain uses TRBV5-1 and TRBJ2-7; D gene uncertain. Germline assignment: CDR1 SGHRS and CDR2 YFSETQ. V dropped 4 bases and J dropped 4 bases, with 15 bases sitting between them. CDR3 length: 14 residues. CDR3 region: CASSPNPSRYEQYF. The CDR3, as DNA: TGCGCCAGCAGCCCTAATCCCTCGCGTTACGAGCAGTACTTC.

This chain links TRBV5-1 with TRBJ2-3; 8 bases map to TRBD1. Germline-derived CDR1 and CDR2 are SGHRS and YFSETQ. The CDR3 contains 16 residues. After removal of 0 bases from V and 6 bases from J, the junction contained 9 bases not matched to a gene. CDR3 amino acids: CASSLAGTGRGDTQYF. DNA for the CDR3: TGCGCCAGCAGCTTGGCTGGGACAGGCAGGGGGGATACGCAGTATTTT.